These T cell receptor beta chains were read from a single sample in a study of blood T cell repertoires in COVID-19. Profiled with immunoSEQ multiplex PCR; TCRdb holds only in-frame clones, not every one. Of about 300,000 clones listed, about 89% are singletons. Sequenced material: PBMCs or T cells enriched from blood (not recorded which). These receptors came from a man in his sixties who had recovered from COVID-19. The CDR3 runs from the conserved cysteine through the conserved F or W. Fields, in order: J gene, clone size, D gene, V gene, CDR3 protein, CDR3 DNA. A D gene is named only where the DNA matches it firmly. Expanded clones get a size class; other rows say once, few or many, or leave the size out.

j_gene: TRBJ1-6; abundance: NA; d_gene: NA; v_gene: TRBV4-3; CDR3aa: CASSLLNDYNSPLHF; CDR3nt: TGCGCCAGCAGCCTACTAAATGACTATAATTCACCCCTCCACTTT
j_gene: TRBJ2-5; abundance: NA; d_gene: TRBD2; v_gene: TRBV4-1; CDR3aa: CASSWDGGAFQTQYF; CDR3nt: TGCGCCAGCAGCTGGGACGGGGGGGCATTTCAGACCCAGTACTTC
j_gene: TRBJ2-7; abundance: NA; d_gene: TRBD1; v_gene: TRBV28; CDR3aa: CASSLTRQGASYEQYF; CDR3nt: TGTGCCAGCAGTTTAACCCGACAGGGGGCTTCCTACGAGCAGTACTTC
j_gene: TRBJ2-7; abundance: NA; d_gene: TRBD1; v_gene: TRBV3-1/TRBV3-2; CDR3aa: CASSRGTESAYEQYF; CDR3nt: TGTGCCAGCAGCCGAGGGACAGAATCCGCCTACGAGCAGTACTTC
j_gene: TRBJ2-1; abundance: NA; d_gene: TRBD2; v_gene: TRBV11-3; CDR3aa: CASSPREGISYNEQFF; CDR3nt: TGTGCCAGCAGCCCGCGGGAGGGGATCTCCTACAATGAGCAGTTCTTC
j_gene: TRBJ1-5; abundance: NA; d_gene: NA; v_gene: TRBV19; CDR3aa: CASSLRYRQELNQPQHF; CDR3nt: TGTGCCAGTAGTTTGAGATATCGACAGGAACTCAATCAGCCCCAGCATTTT
j_gene: TRBJ2-1; abundance: NA; d_gene: TRBD2; v_gene: TRBV29-1; CDR3aa: CSVEESLAGALNEQFF; CDR3nt: TGCAGCGTTGAAGAAAGTCTAGCGGGAGCGTTAAATGAGCAGTTCTTC
j_gene: TRBJ1-3; abundance: NA; d_gene: TRBD1; v_gene: TRBV9; CDR3aa: CASSVGSHRDRGVSGNTIYF; CDR3nt: TGTGCCAGCAGCGTAGGTTCCCACCGGGACAGGGGTGTCTCTGGAAACACCATATATTTT
j_gene: TRBJ2-7; abundance: NA; d_gene: NA; v_gene: TRBV27; CDR3aa: CASSLVQGYEQYF; CDR3nt: TGTGCCAGCAGTCTCGTTCAGGGCTACGAGCAGTACTTC
j_gene: TRBJ2-1; abundance: few; d_gene: TRBD2; v_gene: TRBV27; CDR3aa: CASMTSGTYNEQFF; CDR3nt: TGTGCCAGCATGACTAGCGGGACATACAATGAGCAGTTCTTC
j_gene: TRBJ2-6; abundance: NA; d_gene: NA; v_gene: TRBV18; CDR3aa: CASSPNVQSSGANVLTF; CDR3nt: TGTGCCAGCTCACCAAACGTTCAGTCCTCTGGGGCCAACGTCCTGACTTTC
j_gene: TRBJ1-2; abundance: NA; d_gene: TRBD1; v_gene: TRBV24-1; CDR3aa: CATSEEANRGYGYTF; CDR3nt: TGTGCCACCAGTGAGGAGGCGAACAGGGGGTATGGCTACACCTTC
j_gene: TRBJ2-5; abundance: NA; d_gene: NA; v_gene: TRBV9; CDR3aa: CASSVGSPYQETQYF; CDR3nt: TGTGCCAGCAGCGTAGGTAGCCCGTACCAAGAGACCCAGTACTTC
j_gene: TRBJ1-2; abundance: NA; d_gene: NA; v_gene: TRBV27; CDR3aa: CASTYTGSRNYGYTF; CDR3nt: TGTGCCAGCACCTACACCGGGTCAAGGAACTATGGCTACACCTTC
j_gene: TRBJ2-7; abundance: NA; d_gene: TRBD2; v_gene: TRBV27; CDR3aa: CASSAFGRRSGSDEQYF; CDR3nt: TGTGCCAGCAGTGCATTCGGCAGACGTAGCGGGAGTGACGAGCAGTACTTC
j_gene: TRBJ2-7; abundance: NA; d_gene: TRBD2; v_gene: TRBV7-9; CDR3aa: CASSHRASGFYEQYF; CDR3nt: TGTGCCAGCAGCCACAGGGCTAGCGGGTTCTACGAGCAGTACTTC
j_gene: TRBJ1-3; abundance: NA; d_gene: NA; v_gene: TRBV5-1; CDR3aa: CASSPGGQAGNTIYF; CDR3nt: TGCGCCAGCAGCCCCGGTGGGCAGGCAGGAAACACCATATATTTT
j_gene: TRBJ2-7; abundance: NA; d_gene: NA; v_gene: TRBV4-2; CDR3aa: CASSQVYAEEAYEQYF; CDR3nt: TGTGCCAGCAGCCAAGTATATGCTGAGGAAGCCTACGAGCAGTACTTC
j_gene: TRBJ2-7; abundance: NA; d_gene: NA; v_gene: TRBV25-1; CDR3aa: CASSDPVVAYEQYF; CDR3nt: TGTGCCAGCAGTGACCCGGTGGTGGCCTACGAGCAGTACTTC
j_gene: TRBJ2-3; abundance: once; d_gene: NA; v_gene: TRBV6-1; CDR3aa: CASSEFRGFDSTDTQYF; CDR3nt: TGTGCCAGCAGTGAATTTAGGGGTTTTGATAGCACAGATACGCAGTATTTT
j_gene: TRBJ2-7; abundance: few; d_gene: TRBD2; v_gene: TRBV14; CDR3aa: CASSQEWGLAEPYEQYF; CDR3nt: TGTGCCAGCAGCCAAGAGTGGGGACTAGCGGAACCCTACGAGCAGTACTTC
j_gene: TRBJ2-1; abundance: NA; d_gene: TRBD2; v_gene: TRBV18; CDR3aa: CASSPRTSGASYNEQFF; CDR3nt: TGTGCCAGCTCACCGAGGACTAGCGGCGCCTCCTACAATGAGCAGTTCTTC
j_gene: TRBJ2-1; abundance: NA; d_gene: TRBD1; v_gene: TRBV25-1; CDR3aa: CASSEFGQGTYNEQFF; CDR3nt: TGTGCCAGCAGTGAATTTGGACAGGGGACCTACAATGAGCAGTTCTTC
j_gene: TRBJ2-1; abundance: once; d_gene: TRBD2; v_gene: TRBV7-9; CDR3aa: CASRALADGSVYNEQFF; CDR3nt: TGTGCCAGCCGTGCCCTAGCGGACGGCTCCGTTTACAATGAGCAGTTCTTC
j_gene: TRBJ2-2; abundance: NA; d_gene: TRBD1; v_gene: TRBV19; CDR3aa: CASSPGQGAGTGELFF; CDR3nt: TGTGCCAGTAGTCCGGGACAGGGGGCTGGCACCGGGGAGCTGTTTTTT
j_gene: TRBJ2-7; abundance: NA; d_gene: NA; v_gene: TRBV5-1; CDR3aa: CASSLAYGGSYEQYF; CDR3nt: TGCGCCAGCAGCTTGGCCTATGGCGGCTCCTACGAGCAGTACTTC
j_gene: TRBJ2-7; abundance: NA; d_gene: TRBD1; v_gene: TRBV28; CDR3aa: CASSSGGQGPRSYEQYF; CDR3nt: TGTGCCAGCAGTTCAGGGGGACAGGGTCCCCGTTCCTACGAGCAGTACTTC
j_gene: TRBJ2-7; abundance: NA; d_gene: TRBD1; v_gene: TRBV27; CDR3aa: CASSLGTGAPYEQYF; CDR3nt: TGTGCCAGCAGTTTAGGAACAGGGGCCCCCTACGAGCAGTACTTC
j_gene: TRBJ2-1; abundance: NA; d_gene: TRBD2; v_gene: TRBV12-3/TRBV12-4; CDR3aa: CASSTGLGYEQFF; CDR3nt: TGTGCCAGCAGTACCGGACTAGGGTATGAGCAGTTCTTC
j_gene: TRBJ2-5; abundance: NA; d_gene: TRBD1; v_gene: TRBV5-1; CDR3aa: CASSLEGTAKTQYF; CDR3nt: TGCGCCAGCAGCTTGGAAGGGACAGCGAAGACCCAGTACTTC
j_gene: TRBJ1-4; abundance: NA; d_gene: TRBD1; v_gene: TRBV27; CDR3aa: CASSLGQGTPSSEKLFF; CDR3nt: TGTGCCAGCAGTTTAGGACAGGGGACGCCTAGTAGTGAAAAACTGTTTTTT
j_gene: TRBJ1-1; abundance: NA; d_gene: NA; v_gene: TRBV19; CDR3aa: CASSEVNTEAFF; CDR3nt: TGTGCCAGTAGTGAGGTGAACACTGAAGCTTTCTTT
j_gene: TRBJ2-7; abundance: NA; d_gene: TRBD2; v_gene: TRBV19; CDR3aa: CASRTAGTSGSYEQYF; CDR3nt: TGTGCCAGTAGGACAGCCGGGACTAGCGGCTCCTACGAGCAGTACTTC
j_gene: TRBJ2-5; abundance: once; d_gene: NA; v_gene: TRBV25-1; CDR3aa: CASSGPDRYQETQYF; CDR3nt: TGTGCCAGCAGTGGGCCGGACAGATACCAAGAGACCCAGTACTTC
j_gene: TRBJ1-2; abundance: NA; d_gene: NA; v_gene: TRBV27; CDR3aa: CASSLRPGNYGYTF; CDR3nt: TGTGCCAGCAGTTTAAGGCCGGGAAACTATGGCTACACCTTC
j_gene: TRBJ2-1; abundance: NA; d_gene: NA; v_gene: TRBV4-1; CDR3aa: CASSQVLGPPNEQFF; CDR3nt: TGCGCCAGCAGCCAAGTTTTGGGGCCGCCCAATGAGCAGTTCTTC
j_gene: TRBJ1-1; abundance: once; d_gene: NA; v_gene: TRBV15; CDR3aa: CATARDTLNTEAFF; CDR3nt: TGTGCCACCGCCAGGGACACTTTGAACACTGAAGCTTTCTTT
j_gene: TRBJ1-2; abundance: NA; d_gene: NA; v_gene: TRBV12-3/TRBV12-4; CDR3aa: CASGNPRGRGYTF; CDR3nt: TGTGCCAGCGGAAATCCCCGGGGTCGAGGCTACACCTTC
j_gene: TRBJ2-7; abundance: once; d_gene: NA; v_gene: TRBV19; CDR3aa: CASSKQRFYEQYF; CDR3nt: TGTGCCAGTAGTAAACAGAGATTCTACGAGCAGTACTTC
j_gene: TRBJ2-3; abundance: few; d_gene: TRBD2; v_gene: TRBV3-1/TRBV3-2; CDR3aa: CASRSGTSSNTQYF; CDR3nt: TGTGCCAGCCGCTCCGGGACTAGTTCGAATACGCAGTATTTT
j_gene: TRBJ1-2; abundance: few; d_gene: TRBD1; v_gene: TRBV7-3; CDR3aa: CASSLRQGDYTF; CDR3nt: TGTGCCAGCAGCTTAAGGCAGGGGGACTACACCTTC
j_gene: TRBJ1-2; abundance: NA; d_gene: TRBD1; v_gene: TRBV6-5; CDR3aa: CASSSPSRGPYGYTF; CDR3nt: TGTGCCAGCAGTTCCCCCTCCAGGGGGCCGTATGGCTACACCTTC
j_gene: TRBJ1-2; abundance: NA; d_gene: TRBD1; v_gene: TRBV7-8; CDR3aa: CASSFAGGYGYTF; CDR3nt: TGTGCCAGCAGCTTTGCAGGGGGCTATGGCTACACCTTC
j_gene: TRBJ1-1; abundance: NA; d_gene: NA; v_gene: TRBV3-1/TRBV3-2; CDR3aa: CASSQVSGERAFF; CDR3nt: TGTGCCAGCAGCCAAGTATCAGGGGAGCGAGCTTTCTTT
j_gene: TRBJ1-5; abundance: NA; d_gene: NA; v_gene: TRBV19; CDR3aa: CASTRGGRGSNQPQHF; CDR3nt: TGTGCCAGTACCCGCGGTGGCCGAGGAAGCAATCAGCCCCAGCATTTT
j_gene: TRBJ2-5; abundance: NA; d_gene: NA; v_gene: TRBV20-1; CDR3aa: CSGSRQETQYF; CDR3nt: TGCAGTGGGTCTAGACAAGAGACCCAGTACTTC
j_gene: TRBJ2-5; abundance: once; d_gene: TRBD2; v_gene: TRBV24-1; CDR3aa: CATSELLAGGFQETQYF; CDR3nt: TGTGCCACCAGTGAACTACTAGCGGGAGGTTTTCAAGAGACCCAGTACTTC
j_gene: TRBJ1-2; abundance: NA; d_gene: NA; v_gene: TRBV21-1; CDR3aa: CASSKVGEANYGYTF; CDR3nt: TGTGCCAGCAGCAAAGTAGGCGAGGCTAACTATGGCTACACCTTC
j_gene: TRBJ1-6; abundance: NA; d_gene: NA; v_gene: TRBV19; CDR3aa: CASSETGSPLHF; CDR3nt: TGTGCCAGTAGTGAAACAGGGTCACCCCTCCACTTT
j_gene: TRBJ1-2; abundance: NA; d_gene: TRBD1; v_gene: TRBV5-1; CDR3aa: CASSSGQGTDGYTF; CDR3nt: TGCGCCAGCAGCTCGGGACAGGGAACCGATGGCTACACCTTC
j_gene: TRBJ2-1; abundance: NA; d_gene: TRBD2; v_gene: TRBV28; CDR3aa: CASSFDLAGGSYNEQFF; CDR3nt: TGTGCCAGCAGTTTCGATCTAGCGGGAGGTTCTTACAATGAGCAGTTCTTC
j_gene: TRBJ1-6; abundance: NA; d_gene: TRBD1; v_gene: TRBV3-1/TRBV3-2; CDR3aa: CASSQGGQIGAPLHF; CDR3nt: TGTGCCAGCAGCCAGGGGGGACAGATCGGGGCACCCCTCCACTTT